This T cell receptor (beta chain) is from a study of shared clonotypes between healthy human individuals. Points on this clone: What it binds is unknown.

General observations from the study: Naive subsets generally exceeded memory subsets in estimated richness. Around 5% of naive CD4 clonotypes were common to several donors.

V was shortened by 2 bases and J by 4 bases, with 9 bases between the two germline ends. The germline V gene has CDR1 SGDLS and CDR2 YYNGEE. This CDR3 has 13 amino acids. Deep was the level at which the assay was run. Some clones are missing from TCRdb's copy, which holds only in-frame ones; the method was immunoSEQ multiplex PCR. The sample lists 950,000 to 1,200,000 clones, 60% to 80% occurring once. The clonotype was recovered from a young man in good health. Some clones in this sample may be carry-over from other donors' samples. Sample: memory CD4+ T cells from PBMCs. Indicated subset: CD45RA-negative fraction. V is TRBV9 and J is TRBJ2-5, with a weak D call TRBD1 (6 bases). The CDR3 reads CASSVLGGETQYF. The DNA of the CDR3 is TGTGCCAGCAGCGTCCTAGGGGGAGAGACCCAGTACTTC.